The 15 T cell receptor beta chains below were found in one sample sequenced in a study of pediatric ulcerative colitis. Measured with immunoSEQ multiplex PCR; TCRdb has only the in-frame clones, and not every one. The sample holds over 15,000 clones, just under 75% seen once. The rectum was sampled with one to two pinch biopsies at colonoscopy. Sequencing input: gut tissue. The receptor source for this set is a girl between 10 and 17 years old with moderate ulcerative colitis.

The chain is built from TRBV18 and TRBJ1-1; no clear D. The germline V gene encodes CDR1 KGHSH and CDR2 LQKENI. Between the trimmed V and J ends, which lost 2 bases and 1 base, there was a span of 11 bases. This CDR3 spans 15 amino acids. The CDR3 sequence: CASSPNTFWNTEAFF. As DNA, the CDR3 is TGTGCCAGCTCACCAAATACTTTTTGGAACACTGAAGCTTTCTTT.

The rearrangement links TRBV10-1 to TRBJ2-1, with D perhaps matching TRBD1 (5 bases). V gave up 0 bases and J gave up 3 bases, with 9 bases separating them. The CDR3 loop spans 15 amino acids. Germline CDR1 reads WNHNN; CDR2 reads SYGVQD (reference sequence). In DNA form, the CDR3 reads TGCGCCAGCAGTGAGTCTCGCAGGGACTACAATGAGCAGTTCTTC. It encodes CASSESRRDYNEQFF.

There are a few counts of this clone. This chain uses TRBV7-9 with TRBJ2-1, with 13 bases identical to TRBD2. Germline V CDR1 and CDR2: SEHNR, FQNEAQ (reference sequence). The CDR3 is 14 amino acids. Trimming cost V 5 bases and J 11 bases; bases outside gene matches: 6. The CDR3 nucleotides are TGTGCCAGCAGCACTACGGGACTAGCGGGGAAGCAGTTCTTC. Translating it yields CASSTTGLAGKQFF.

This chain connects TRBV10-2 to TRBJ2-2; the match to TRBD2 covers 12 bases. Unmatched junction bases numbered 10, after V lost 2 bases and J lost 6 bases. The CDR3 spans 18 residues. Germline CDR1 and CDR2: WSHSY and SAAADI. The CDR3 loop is CASSERVLAGGGPGELFF. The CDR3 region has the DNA TGCGCCAGCAGTGAGAGGGTACTAGCGGGAGGCGGGCCCGGGGAGCTGTTTTTT.

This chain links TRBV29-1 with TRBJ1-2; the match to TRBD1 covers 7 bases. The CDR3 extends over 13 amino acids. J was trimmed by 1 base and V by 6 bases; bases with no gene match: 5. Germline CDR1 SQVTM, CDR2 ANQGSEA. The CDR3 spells CSVLDRVNYGYTF. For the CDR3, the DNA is TGCAGCGTATTAGACAGGGTTAACTATGGCTACACCTTC.

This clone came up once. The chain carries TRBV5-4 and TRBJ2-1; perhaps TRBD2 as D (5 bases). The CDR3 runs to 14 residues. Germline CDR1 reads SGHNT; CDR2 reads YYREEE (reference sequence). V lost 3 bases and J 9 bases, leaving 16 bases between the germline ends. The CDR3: CASSSPGVGGEQFF. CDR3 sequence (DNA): TGTGCCAGCAGCTCCCCCGGGGTGGGCGGTGAGCAGTTCTTC.

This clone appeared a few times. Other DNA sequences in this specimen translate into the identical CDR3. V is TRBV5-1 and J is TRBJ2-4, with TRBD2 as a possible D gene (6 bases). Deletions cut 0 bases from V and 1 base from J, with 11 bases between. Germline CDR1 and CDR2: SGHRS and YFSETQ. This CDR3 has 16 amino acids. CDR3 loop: CASSLGPGAAKNIQYF. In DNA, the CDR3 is TGCGCCAGCAGCTTGGGCCCGGGAGCGGCCAAAAACATTCAGTACTTC.

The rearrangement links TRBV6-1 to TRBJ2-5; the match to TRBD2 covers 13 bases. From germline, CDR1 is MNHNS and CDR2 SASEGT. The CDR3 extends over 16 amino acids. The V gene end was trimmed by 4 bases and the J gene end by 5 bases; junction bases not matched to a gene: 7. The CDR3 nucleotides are TGTGCCAGCAGTGGGCTTCCGGGACTAGCGGGGGAGACCCAGTACTTC. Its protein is CASSGLPGLAGETQYF.

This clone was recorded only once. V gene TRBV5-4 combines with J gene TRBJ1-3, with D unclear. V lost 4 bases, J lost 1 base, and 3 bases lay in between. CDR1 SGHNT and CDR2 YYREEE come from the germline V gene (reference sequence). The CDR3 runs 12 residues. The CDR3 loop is CASSDSGNTIYF. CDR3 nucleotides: TGTGCCAGCAGCGATTCTGGAAACACCATATATTTT.

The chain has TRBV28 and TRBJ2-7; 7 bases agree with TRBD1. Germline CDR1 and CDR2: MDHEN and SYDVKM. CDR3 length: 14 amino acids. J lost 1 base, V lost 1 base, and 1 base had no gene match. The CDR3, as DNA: TGTGCCAGCAGTTTATTGACAGGGTCCTACGAGCAGTACTTC. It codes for CASSLLTGSYEQYF.

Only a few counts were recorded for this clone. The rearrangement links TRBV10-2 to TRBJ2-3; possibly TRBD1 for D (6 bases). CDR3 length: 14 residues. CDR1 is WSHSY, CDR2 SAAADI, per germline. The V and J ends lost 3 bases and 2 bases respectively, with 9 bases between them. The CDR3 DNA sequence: TGCGCCAGCAGTGACAGGGGCTACACAGATACGCAGTATTTT. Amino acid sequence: CASSDRGYTDTQYF.

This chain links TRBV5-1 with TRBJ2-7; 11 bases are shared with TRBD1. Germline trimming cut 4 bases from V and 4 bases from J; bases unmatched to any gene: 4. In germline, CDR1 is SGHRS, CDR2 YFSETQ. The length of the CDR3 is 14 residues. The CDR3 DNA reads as TGCGCCAGCAGCCTCGGACAGGGGGCGTACGAGCAGTACTTC. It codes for CASSLGQGAYEQYF.

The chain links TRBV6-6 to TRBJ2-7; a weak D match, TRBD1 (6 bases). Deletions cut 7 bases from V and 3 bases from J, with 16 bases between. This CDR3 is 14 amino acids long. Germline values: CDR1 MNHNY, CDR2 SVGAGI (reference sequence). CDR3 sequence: CASTMGAGGYEQYF. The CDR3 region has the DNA TGTGCCAGCACGATGGGGGCGGGCGGCTACGAGCAGTACTTC.

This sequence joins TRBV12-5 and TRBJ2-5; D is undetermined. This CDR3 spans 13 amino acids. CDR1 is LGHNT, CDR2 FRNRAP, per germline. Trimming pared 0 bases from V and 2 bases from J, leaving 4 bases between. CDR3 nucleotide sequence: TGTGCTAGTGGTTTGGTAACACAAGAGACCCAGTACTTC. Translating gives CASGLVTQETQYF.

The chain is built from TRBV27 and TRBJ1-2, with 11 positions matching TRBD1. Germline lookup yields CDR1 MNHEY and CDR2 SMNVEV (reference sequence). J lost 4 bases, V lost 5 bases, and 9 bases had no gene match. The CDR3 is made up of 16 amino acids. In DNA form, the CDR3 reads TGTGCCAGCAGTCCACTCGGACAGGGGGCTTTCTATGGCTACACCTTC. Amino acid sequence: CASSPLGQGAFYGYTF.